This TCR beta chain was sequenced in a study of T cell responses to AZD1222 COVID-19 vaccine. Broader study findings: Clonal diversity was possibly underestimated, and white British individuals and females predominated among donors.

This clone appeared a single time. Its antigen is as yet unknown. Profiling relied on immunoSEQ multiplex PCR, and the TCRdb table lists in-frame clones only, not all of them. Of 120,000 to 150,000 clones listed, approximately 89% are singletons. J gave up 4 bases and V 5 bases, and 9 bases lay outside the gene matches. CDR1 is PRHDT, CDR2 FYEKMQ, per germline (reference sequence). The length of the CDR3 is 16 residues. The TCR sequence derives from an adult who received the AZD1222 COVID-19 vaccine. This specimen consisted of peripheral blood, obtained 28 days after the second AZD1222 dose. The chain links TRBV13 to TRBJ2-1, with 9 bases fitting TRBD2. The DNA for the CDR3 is TGTGCCAGCAGCCAAAGGTGGCTAGCGGGGTACAATGAGCAGTTCTTC. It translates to CASSQRWLAGYNEQFF.